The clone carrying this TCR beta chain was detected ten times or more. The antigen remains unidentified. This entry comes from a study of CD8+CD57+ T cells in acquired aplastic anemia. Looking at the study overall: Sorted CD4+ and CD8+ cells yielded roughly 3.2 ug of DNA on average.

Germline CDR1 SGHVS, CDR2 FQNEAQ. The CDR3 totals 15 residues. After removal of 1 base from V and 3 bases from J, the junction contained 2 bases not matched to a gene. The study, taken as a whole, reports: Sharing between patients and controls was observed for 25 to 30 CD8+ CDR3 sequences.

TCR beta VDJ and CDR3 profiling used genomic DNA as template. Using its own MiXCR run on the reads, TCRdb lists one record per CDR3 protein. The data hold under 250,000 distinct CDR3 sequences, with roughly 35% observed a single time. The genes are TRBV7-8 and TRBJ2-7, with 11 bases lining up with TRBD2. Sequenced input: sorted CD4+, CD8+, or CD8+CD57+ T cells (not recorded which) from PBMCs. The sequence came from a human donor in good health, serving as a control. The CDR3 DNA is TGTGCCAGCAGCTTAGGACTAGCGGGAAGCTACGAGCAGTACTTC. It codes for CASSLGLAGSYEQYF.